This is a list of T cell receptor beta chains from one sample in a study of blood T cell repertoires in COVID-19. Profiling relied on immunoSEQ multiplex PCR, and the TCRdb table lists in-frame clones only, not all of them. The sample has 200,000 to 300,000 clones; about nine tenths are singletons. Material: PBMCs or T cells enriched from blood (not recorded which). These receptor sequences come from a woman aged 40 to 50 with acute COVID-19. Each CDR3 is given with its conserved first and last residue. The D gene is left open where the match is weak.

CDR3: CASGPVPSGANVLTF; V: TRBV2; J: TRBJ2-6; D: .
CDR3: CASSLQQPYGYTF; V: TRBV5-8; J: TRBJ1-2; D: .
CDR3: CASSPPRRGGPTDTQYF; V: TRBV5-4; J: TRBJ2-3; D: TRBD2
CDR3: CASSLEGGLTDTQYF; V: TRBV5-1; J: TRBJ2-3; D: TRBD1
CDR3: CASSNRGDNSPLHF; V: TRBV3-1/TRBV3-2; J: TRBJ1-6; D: TRBD1
CDR3: CASSLGVGAGRDNSPLHF; V: TRBV7-2; J: TRBJ1-6; D: .
CDR3: CSVLRDNLQHF; V: TRBV29-1; J: TRBJ1-5; D: .
CDR3: CASSPPSVTGGSGYTF; V: TRBV18; J: TRBJ1-2; D: TRBD1
CDR3: CSVGQSYEQYF; V: TRBV29-1; J: TRBJ2-7; D: TRBD1
CDR3: CASSDLRDGELFF; V: TRBV6-1; J: TRBJ2-2; D: .
CDR3: CASSLEAGSSGNTIYF; V: TRBV5-1; J: TRBJ1-3; D: .
CDR3: CATSVERGTYNEQFF; V: TRBV24-1; J: TRBJ2-1; D: TRBD2
CDR3: CASSEFIGGDTGELFF; V: TRBV10-1; J: TRBJ2-2; D: .
CDR3: CASSLSGGIQETQYF; V: TRBV5-4; J: TRBJ2-5; D: .
CDR3: CASSQDSPTEDYEQYF; V: TRBV3-1/TRBV3-2; J: TRBJ2-7; D: .
CDR3: CASSPEAASLEQYF; V: TRBV5-4; J: TRBJ2-7; D: .
CDR3: CASSPRGLINYGYTF; V: TRBV28; J: TRBJ1-2; D: .
CDR3: CASKGTGDGYTF; V: TRBV3-1/TRBV3-2; J: TRBJ1-2; D: TRBD1
CDR3: CASSSGGTAYGYTF; V: TRBV18; J: TRBJ1-2; D: TRBD1
CDR3: CASSPERTVWNTIYF; V: TRBV11-2; J: TRBJ1-3; D: .
CDR3: CATRPGTGEAFF; V: TRBV24-1; J: TRBJ1-1; D: .
CDR3: CASSPDSNRSEKLFF; V: TRBV7-2; J: TRBJ1-4; D: .
CDR3: CASSFRGQEQFF; V: TRBV5-1; J: TRBJ2-1; D: .
CDR3: CASSILGARSGANVLTF; V: TRBV19; J: TRBJ2-6; D: .
CDR3: CASSIRDRGLGNQPQHF; V: TRBV19; J: TRBJ1-5; D: TRBD1
CDR3: CAIRSKQGTNEKLFF; V: TRBV10-3; J: TRBJ1-4; D: TRBD1
CDR3: CASSLQGRGETQYF; V: TRBV5-6; J: TRBJ2-5; D: .
CDR3: CASSVRQGGETQYF; V: TRBV19; J: TRBJ2-5; D: TRBD1
CDR3: CASSLGPEQFF; V: TRBV18; J: TRBJ2-1; D: .
CDR3: CASSSAGDEQYF; V: TRBV2; J: TRBJ2-7; D: TRBD2
CDR3: CAWSVPAGGGETQYF; V: TRBV30; J: TRBJ2-5; D: TRBD2
CDR3: CASSFDGRDGEQFF; V: TRBV7-8; J: TRBJ2-1; D: TRBD2
CDR3: CASRPSFAGGSETQYF; V: TRBV7-2; J: TRBJ2-5; D: TRBD2
CDR3: CSVWGGGGTEAFF; V: TRBV29-1; J: TRBJ1-1; D: .
CDR3: CASSDEGTANYGYTF; V: TRBV19; J: TRBJ1-2; D: .
CDR3: CASSIQGVGEQYF; V: TRBV19; J: TRBJ2-7; D: TRBD1
CDR3: CASSFPGESYGYTF; V: TRBV5-1; J: TRBJ1-2; D: .
CDR3: CATSEGGSGGYTF; V: TRBV24-1; J: TRBJ1-2; D: .
CDR3: CASSIVYQPQHF; V: TRBV19; J: TRBJ1-5; D: .
CDR3: CASSIPPGGSGNTIYF; V: TRBV27; J: TRBJ1-3; D: .
CDR3: CATSDLEAGTNTGELFF; V: TRBV24-1; J: TRBJ2-2; D: TRBD2
CDR3: CASSGAGGSAYNEQFF; V: TRBV4-1; J: TRBJ2-1; D: .
CDR3: CASRVGEYEQYF; V: TRBV2; J: TRBJ2-7; D: .
CDR3: CASSVRVAGELFF; V: TRBV5-1; J: TRBJ2-2; D: .
CDR3: CASSVGSEPNQPQHF; V: TRBV9; J: TRBJ1-5; D: .